This note documents a single T cell receptor (beta chain) sequence. The data belong to a study of T-cell memory formation after mild COVID-19. TCRdb redid the calling of the 5' RACE reads with MiXCR, one entry per CDR3 protein. Of hundreds of thousands of distinct CDR3 sequences in the sample, roughly 25% are singletons; the top ten hold roughly an eighth. The material sequenced was PBMCs or a T cell subset sorted from them (not recorded which). The source is an adult woman who had mild COVID-19 (a few samples of this study predate the infection). Cell type and time point are not known.

The CDR3 DNA sequence: TGTGCCAGTACCCTCCCCGGCGGGTTCACTGAAGCTTTCTTT. Translation gives CASTLPGGFTEAFF. V usage is TRBV19 and J usage is TRBJ1-1, with D unresolved. There are 14 residues in the CDR3. Trimming shortened V by 7 bases and J by 4 bases, and 16 bases separated the two germline ends. Germline lookup yields CDR1 LNHDA and CDR2 SQIVND (reference sequence).